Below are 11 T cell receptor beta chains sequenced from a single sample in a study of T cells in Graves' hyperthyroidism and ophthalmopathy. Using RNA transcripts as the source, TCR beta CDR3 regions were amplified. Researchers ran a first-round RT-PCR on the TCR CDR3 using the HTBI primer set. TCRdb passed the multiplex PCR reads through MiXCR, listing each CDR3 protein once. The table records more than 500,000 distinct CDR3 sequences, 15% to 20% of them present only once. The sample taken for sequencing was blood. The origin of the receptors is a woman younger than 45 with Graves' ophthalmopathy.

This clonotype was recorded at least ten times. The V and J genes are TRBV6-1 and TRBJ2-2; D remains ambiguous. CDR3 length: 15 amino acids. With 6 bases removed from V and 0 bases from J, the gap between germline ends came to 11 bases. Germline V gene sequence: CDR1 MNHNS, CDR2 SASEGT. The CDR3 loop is CASSGLKANTGELFF. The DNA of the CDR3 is TGTGCCAGCAGCGGCCTTAAGGCGAACACCGGGGAGCTGTTTTTT.

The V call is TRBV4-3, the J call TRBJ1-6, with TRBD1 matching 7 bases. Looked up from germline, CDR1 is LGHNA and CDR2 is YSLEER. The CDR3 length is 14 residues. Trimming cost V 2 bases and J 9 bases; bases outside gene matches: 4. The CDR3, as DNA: TGCGCCAGCAGCCAACAGGGGGGGGGTTCACCCCTCCACTTT. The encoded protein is CASSQQGGGSPLHF.

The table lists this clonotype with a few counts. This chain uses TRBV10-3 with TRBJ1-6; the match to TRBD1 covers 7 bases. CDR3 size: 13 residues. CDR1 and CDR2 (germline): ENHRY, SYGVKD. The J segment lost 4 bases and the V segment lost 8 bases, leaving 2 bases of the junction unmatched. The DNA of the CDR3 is TGTGCCATCGGGACAGAATATAATTCACCCCTCCACTTT. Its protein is CAIGTEYNSPLHF.

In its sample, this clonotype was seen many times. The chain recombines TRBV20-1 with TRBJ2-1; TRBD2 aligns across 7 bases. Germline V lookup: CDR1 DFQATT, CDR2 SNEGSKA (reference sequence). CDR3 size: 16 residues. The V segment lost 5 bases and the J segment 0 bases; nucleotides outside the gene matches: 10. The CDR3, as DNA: TGCAGTGCTGGTGTGGGCGGGAGCGGCTCCTACAATGAGCAGTTCTTC. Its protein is CSAGVGGSGSYNEQFF.

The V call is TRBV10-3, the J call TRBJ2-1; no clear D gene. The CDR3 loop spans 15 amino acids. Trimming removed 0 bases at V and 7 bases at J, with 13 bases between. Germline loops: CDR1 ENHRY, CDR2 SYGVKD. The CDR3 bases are TGTGCCATCAGTGAGTCGAAGGCTAGTCCTAATGAGCAGTTCTTC. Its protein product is CAISESKASPNEQFF.

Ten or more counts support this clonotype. In DNA, the CDR3 is TGTGCCAGCAGTTACTCGAACAGGGGGCTCTACGAGCAGTACTTC. It codes for CASSYSNRGLYEQYF. V gene TRBV6-5 combines with J gene TRBJ2-7; 9 positions match TRBD1. The V gene end was trimmed by 0 bases and the J gene end by 3 bases; junction bases not matched to a gene: 3. Per germline, CDR1 MNHEY and CDR2 SVGAGI. The CDR3 covers 15 residues.

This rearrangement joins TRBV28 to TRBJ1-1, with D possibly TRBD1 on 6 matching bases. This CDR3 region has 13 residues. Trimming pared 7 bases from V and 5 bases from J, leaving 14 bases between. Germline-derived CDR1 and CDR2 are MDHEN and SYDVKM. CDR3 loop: CASNSGVTTEAFF. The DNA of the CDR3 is TGTGCCAGCAATTCAGGGGTAACGACTGAAGCTTTCTTT.

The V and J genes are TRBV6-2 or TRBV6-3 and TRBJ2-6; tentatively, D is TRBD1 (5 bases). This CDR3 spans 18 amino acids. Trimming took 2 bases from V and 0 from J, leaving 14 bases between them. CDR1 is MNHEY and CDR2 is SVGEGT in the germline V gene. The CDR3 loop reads CASSYPQGTLSGANVLTF. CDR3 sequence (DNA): TGTGCCAGCAGTTACCCCCAGGGCACACTCTCTGGGGCCAACGTCCTGACTTTC.

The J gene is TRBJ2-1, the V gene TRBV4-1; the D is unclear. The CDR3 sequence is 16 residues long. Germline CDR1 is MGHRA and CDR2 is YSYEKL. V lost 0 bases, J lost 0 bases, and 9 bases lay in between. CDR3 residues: CASSQDRTSSYNEQFF. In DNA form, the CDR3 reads TGCGCCAGCAGCCAAGATCGAACAAGCTCCTACAATGAGCAGTTCTTC.

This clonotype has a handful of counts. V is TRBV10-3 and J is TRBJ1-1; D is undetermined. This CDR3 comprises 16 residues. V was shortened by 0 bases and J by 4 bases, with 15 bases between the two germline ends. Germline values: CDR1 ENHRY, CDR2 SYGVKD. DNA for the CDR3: TGTGCCATCAGTGAGTCCCCCGGACGGGCCGGCACTGAAGCTTTCTTT. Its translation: CAISESPGRAGTEAFF.

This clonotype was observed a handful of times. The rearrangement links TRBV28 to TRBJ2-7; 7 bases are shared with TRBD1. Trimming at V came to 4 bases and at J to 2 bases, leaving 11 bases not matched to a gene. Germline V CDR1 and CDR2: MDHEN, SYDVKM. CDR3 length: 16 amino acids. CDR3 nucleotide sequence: TGTGCCAGCAGTTCAAAACAGGGGTCCAATCCCTACGAGCAGTACTTC. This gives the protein CASSSKQGSNPYEQYF.